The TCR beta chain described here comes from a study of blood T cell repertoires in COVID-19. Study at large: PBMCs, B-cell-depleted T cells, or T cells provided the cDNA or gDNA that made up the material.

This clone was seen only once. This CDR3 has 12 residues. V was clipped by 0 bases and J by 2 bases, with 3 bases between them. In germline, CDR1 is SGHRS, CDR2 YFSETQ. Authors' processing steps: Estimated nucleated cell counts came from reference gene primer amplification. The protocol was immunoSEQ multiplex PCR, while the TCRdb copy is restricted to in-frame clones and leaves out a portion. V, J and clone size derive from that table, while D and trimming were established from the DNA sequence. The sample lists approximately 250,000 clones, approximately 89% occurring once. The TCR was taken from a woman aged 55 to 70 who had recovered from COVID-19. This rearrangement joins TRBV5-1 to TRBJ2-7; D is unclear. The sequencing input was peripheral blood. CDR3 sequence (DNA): TGCGCCAGCAGCTTGGACACCTACGAGCAGTACTTC. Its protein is CASSLDTYEQYF.